The source of this T cell receptor beta chain is a study of identical twins. TCRdb processed the 5' RACE reads anew with MiXCR; each CDR3 protein has one entry. The sample carries some 760,000 distinct CDR3 sequences, around a sixth recorded once. Trimming took off 7 bases at V and 4 bases at J, with 20 bases between the two ends. The CDR3 loop spans 16 amino acids. Healthy Caucasian donors formed the entire cohort. This sample also belongs to another study, concerning T cells expressing NK-cell markers. That source adds: There were seven HCMV-seropositive donors and one seronegative donor among the eight sequenced.

This chain uses TRBV12-3 or TRBV12-4 with TRBJ1-5; maybe TRBD1 (5 bases). This receptor was obtained from a woman aged 18-35 years in good health. Material for sequencing was PBMCs. This CDR3 reads CASTPDGGLANQPQHF. The CDR3 nucleotides read TGTGCCAGCACCCCCGACGGGGGGTTAGCAAATCAGCCCCAGCATTTT.